A selection of T cell receptor beta chains follows, all from one sample in a study of human T cells and chemical hapten exposure. TCRdb independently ran MiXCR on the RACE reads; one entry per CDR3 protein. The table lists 300,000 to 350,000 distinct CDR3 sequences, around 7% of them singletons, with 8.4% in the top ten. Sequencing used whole blood, obtained in connection with sensitization to the hapten diphenylcyclopropenone (DPC). Receptors were obtained from a young woman with alopecia areata. Some clones in this sample may be carry-over from other donors' samples. CDR3s include the opening cysteine and the closing phenylalanine or tryptophan. A D gene is named only where the DNA matches it firmly. The listing skips clone size in some rows; elsewhere it reads once, few, many or a size class.

size: .
V: TRBV4-2
D: .
J: TRBJ1-5
CDR3: CASSQEQTSNQPQHF
DNA: TGTGCCAGCAGCCAAGAACAGACATCTAATCAGCCCCAGCATTTT

size: many
V: TRBV6-2/TRBV6-3
D: .
J: TRBJ2-3
CDR3: CASSLHEKDTQYF
DNA: TGTGCCAGCAGTCTACACGAGAAGGATACGCAGTATTTT

size: many
V: TRBV20-1
D: .
J: TRBJ1-2
CDR3: CSASGTPTNYGYTF
DNA: TGCAGTGCTAGCGGGACACCTACTAACTATGGCTACACCTTC

size: .
V: TRBV7-9
D: .
J: TRBJ1-2
CDR3: CASSLGGVGYGYTF
DNA: TGTGCCAGCAGCTTAGGAGGTGTGGGCTATGGCTACACCTTC

size: .
V: TRBV7-8
D: .
J: TRBJ2-7
CDR3: CASSLVLYEQYF
DNA: TGTGCCAGCAGCTTGGTCCTCTACGAGCAGTACTTC

size: .
V: TRBV12-3/TRBV12-4
D: .
J: TRBJ1-2
CDR3: CASSLSSLAGGYTF
DNA: TGTGCCAGCAGTTTATCCTCACTCGCGGGTGGCTACACCTTC

size: few
V: TRBV20-1
D: .
J: TRBJ1-2
CDR3: CSAPPSAGYTF
DNA: TGCAGTGCGCCCCCATCAGCGGGCTACACCTTC

size: .
V: TRBV6-6
D: .
J: TRBJ1-5
CDR3: CASSPRGGEAVNQPQHF
DNA: TGTGCCAGCAGCCCTCGGGGAGGGGAGGCGGTCAATCAGCCCCAGCATTTT

size: .
V: TRBV7-2
D: TRBD2
J: TRBJ2-5
CDR3: CASSTAGRVETQYF
DNA: TGTGCCAGCAGCACAGCGGGGCGGGTAGAGACCCAGTACTTC

size: .
V: TRBV29-1
D: .
J: TRBJ2-1
CDR3: CSALRENYNEQFF
DNA: TGCAGCGCCCTTAGGGAGAACTACAATGAGCAGTTCTTC

size: .
V: TRBV14
D: .
J: TRBJ1-6
CDR3: CASSQGTRYSPLHF
DNA: TGTGCCAGCAGCCAGGGCACAAGATATTCACCCCTCCACTTT

size: few
V: TRBV9
D: .
J: TRBJ1-6
CDR3: CASSVGQKDSPLHF
DNA: TGTGCCAGCAGCGTAGGGCAGAAGGATTCACCCCTCCACTTT

size: few
V: TRBV7-2
D: .
J: TRBJ2-1
CDR3: CASSSRYNEQFF
DNA: TGTGCCAGCAGCTCCAGGTACAATGAGCAGTTCTTC

size: .
V: TRBV20-1
D: TRBD1
J: TRBJ2-7
CDR3: CSADRDRGAYEQYF
DNA: TGCAGTGCTGACCGGGACAGGGGGGCCTACGAGCAGTACTTC

size: many
V: TRBV20-1
D: .
J: TRBJ2-7
CDR3: CSARRDGTYEQYF
DNA: TGCAGTGCTAGGAGGGACGGAACCTACGAGCAGTACTTC

size: many
V: TRBV6-2/TRBV6-3
D: TRBD1
J: TRBJ1-1
CDR3: CASSYSSGGMNTEAFF
DNA: TGTGCCAGCAGTTACTCTTCAGGGGGGATGAACACTGAAGCTTTCTTT

size: few
V: TRBV9
D: TRBD2
J: TRBJ2-3
CDR3: CASSSSQRGSTDTQYF
DNA: TGTGCCAGCAGCTCCAGCCAGCGGGGGAGCACAGATACGCAGTATTTT